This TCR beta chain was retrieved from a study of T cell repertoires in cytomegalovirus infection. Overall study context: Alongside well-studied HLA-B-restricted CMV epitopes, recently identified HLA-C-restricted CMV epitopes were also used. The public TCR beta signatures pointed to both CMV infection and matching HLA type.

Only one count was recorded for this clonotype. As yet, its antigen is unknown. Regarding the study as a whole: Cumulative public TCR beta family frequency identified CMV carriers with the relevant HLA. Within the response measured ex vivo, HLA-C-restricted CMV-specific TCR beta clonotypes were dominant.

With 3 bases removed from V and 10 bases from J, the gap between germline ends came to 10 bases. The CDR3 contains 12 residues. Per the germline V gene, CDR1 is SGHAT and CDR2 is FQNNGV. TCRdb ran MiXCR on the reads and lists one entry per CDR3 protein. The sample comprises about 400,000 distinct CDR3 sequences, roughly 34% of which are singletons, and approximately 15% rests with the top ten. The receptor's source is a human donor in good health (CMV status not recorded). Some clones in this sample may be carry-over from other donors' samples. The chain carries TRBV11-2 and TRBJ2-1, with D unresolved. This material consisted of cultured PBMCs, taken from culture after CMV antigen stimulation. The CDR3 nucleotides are TGTGCCAGCAGCTTTATTACGAGAGAGCAGTTCTTC. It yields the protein CASSFITREQFF.